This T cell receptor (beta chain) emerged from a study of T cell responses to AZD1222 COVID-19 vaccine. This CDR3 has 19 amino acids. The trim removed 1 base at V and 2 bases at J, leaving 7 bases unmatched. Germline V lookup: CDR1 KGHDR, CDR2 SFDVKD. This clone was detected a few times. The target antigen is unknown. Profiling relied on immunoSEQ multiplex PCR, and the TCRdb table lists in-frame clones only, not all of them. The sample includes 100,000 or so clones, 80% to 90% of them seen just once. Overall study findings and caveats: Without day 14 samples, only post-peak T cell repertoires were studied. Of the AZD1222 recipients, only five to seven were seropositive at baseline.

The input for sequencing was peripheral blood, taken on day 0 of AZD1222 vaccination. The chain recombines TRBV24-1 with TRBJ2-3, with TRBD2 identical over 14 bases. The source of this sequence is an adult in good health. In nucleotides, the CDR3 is TGTGCCACCAGTGATTTAGCGACTAGCGGGAGGGCCCTCACAGATACGCAGTATTTT. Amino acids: CATSDLATSGRALTDTQYF.